What follows are 6 T cell receptor beta chains derived from one specimen sequenced in a study of T cells in Graves' hyperthyroidism and ophthalmopathy. RNA transcripts provided the source from which TCR beta CDR3 regions were amplified. During a first-round RT-PCR of the TCR CDR3, the HTBI primer set was used. Via MiXCR, TCRdb re-called the multiplex PCR reads, giving one row per CDR3 protein. The sample has roughly 660,000 distinct CDR3 sequences, approximately 15% seen once. Input material: blood. These receptors originate from a man aged 50 to 59 with Graves' hyperthyroidism.

This clonotype was observed a handful of times. V usage is TRBV6-1 and J usage is TRBJ1-5, with 9 bases identical to TRBD1. Germline-derived CDR1 and CDR2 are MNHNS and SASEGT. This CDR3 is 17 amino acids long. The trim removed 4 bases at V and 7 bases at J, leaving 14 bases unmatched. CDR3 nucleotides: TGTGCCAGCAGTGCCGGGACAGGGCTAGGCTCTGGCCAGCCCCAGCATTTT. Its translation is CASSAGTGLGSGQPQHF.

This chain's CDR3 is CASSAWDSSYNEQFF. The CDR3 bases are TGTGCCAGCAGCGCGTGGGACAGCTCCTACAATGAGCAGTTCTTC. J is TRBJ2-1 and V is TRBV9; 7 positions match TRBD1. V was pared by 3 bases and J by 0 bases, with 3 bases of the junction left unmatched. CDR1 and CDR2 from the germline V gene are SGDLS and YYNGEE. The CDR3 extends over 15 amino acids.

This clonotype was detected ten times or more. The rearrangement uses TRBV28 and TRBJ2-7, with TRBD1 as a possible D gene (6 bases). The CDR3 loop spans 12 amino acids. Germline CDR1 MDHEN, CDR2 SYDVKM. Between the trimmed V and J ends, which lost 8 bases and 0 bases, there was a span of 8 bases. CDR3 coding DNA: TGTGCCAGCGGACAGAGCTCCTACGAGCAGTACTTC. It translates to CASGQSSYEQYF. Filled out from reference TRBV28 and TRBJ2-7, the complete variable domain reads DVKVTQSSRYLVKRTGEKVFLECVQDMDHENMFWYRQDPGLGLRLIYFSYDVKMKEKGDIPEGYSVSREKKERFSLILESASTNQTSMYLCASGQSSYEQYFGPGTRLTVT.

As for this clonotype: The conserved phenylalanine or tryptophan is not found at the CDR3 terminus, so this likely reflects a read error. The rearrangement links TRBV27 to TRBJ2-1, with 12 nucleotides matching TRBD2. The germline V gene has CDR1 MNHEY and CDR2 SMNVEV (reference sequence). This CDR3 spans 16 amino acids. The trim removed 5 bases at V and 9 bases at J, leaving 11 bases unmatched. CDR3 DNA: TGTGCCAGCAGTAGGGCCTCTAGCGGGAGGGCCTTTGAGCAGTTCCTC. Translated: CASSRASSGRAFEQFL.

This clonotype came up many times. The CDR3 spells CASSDNEGGPEKLFF. For the CDR3, the DNA is TGTGCCAGCAGTGATAATGAGGGGGGGCCTGAAAAACTGTTTTTT. The chain is built from TRBV2 and TRBJ1-4, with a possible D match to TRBD1 (6 bases). Per germline, CDR1 SNHLY and CDR2 FYNNEI. Trimming stripped 3 bases from V and 7 bases from J, with 15 bases between. The CDR3 extends over 15 amino acids.

This clonotype was counted ten times or more. J is TRBJ2-7 and V is TRBV6-2 or TRBV6-3; TRBD2 aligns across 11 bases. Germline CDR1 reads MNHEY; CDR2 reads SVGEGT. Losses at the gene ends were 0 bases for V and 3 bases for J; bases not matched to a gene: 4. CDR3 size: 16 residues. The DNA for the CDR3 is TGTGCCAGCAGTTACTCGACTAGCGGGAACATCTACGAGCAGTACTTC. It specifies CASSYSTSGNIYEQYF.